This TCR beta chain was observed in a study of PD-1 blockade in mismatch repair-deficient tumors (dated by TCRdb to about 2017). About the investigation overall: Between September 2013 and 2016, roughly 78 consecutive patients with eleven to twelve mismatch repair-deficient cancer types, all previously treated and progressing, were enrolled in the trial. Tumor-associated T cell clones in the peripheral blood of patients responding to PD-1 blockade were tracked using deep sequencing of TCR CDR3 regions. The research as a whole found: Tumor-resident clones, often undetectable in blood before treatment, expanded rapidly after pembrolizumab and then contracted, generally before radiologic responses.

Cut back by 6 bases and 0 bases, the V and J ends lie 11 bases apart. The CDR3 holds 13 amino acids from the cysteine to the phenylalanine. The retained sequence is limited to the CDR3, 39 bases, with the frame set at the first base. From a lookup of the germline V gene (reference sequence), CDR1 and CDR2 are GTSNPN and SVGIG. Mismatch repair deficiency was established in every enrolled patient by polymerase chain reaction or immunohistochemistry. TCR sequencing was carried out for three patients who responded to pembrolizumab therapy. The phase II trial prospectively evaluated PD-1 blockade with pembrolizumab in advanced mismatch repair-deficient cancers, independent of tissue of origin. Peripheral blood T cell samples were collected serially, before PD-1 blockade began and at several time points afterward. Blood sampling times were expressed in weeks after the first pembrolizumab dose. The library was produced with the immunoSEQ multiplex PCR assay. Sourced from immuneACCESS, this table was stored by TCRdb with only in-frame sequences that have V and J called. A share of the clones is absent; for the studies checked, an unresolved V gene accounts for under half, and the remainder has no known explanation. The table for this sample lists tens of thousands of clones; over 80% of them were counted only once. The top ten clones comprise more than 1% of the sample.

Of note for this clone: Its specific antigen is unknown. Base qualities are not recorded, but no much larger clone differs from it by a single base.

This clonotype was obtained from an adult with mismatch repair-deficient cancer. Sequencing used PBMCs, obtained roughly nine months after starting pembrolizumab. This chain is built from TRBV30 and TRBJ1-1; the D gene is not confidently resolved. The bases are TGTGCCTGCTCGGGATCCATGAACACTGAAGCTTTCTTT. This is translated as CACSGSMNTEAFF.